This T cell receptor beta chain appears in the sequencing data of a study of blood T cell repertoires in COVID-19 (TCRdb year 2020). Turning to the overall study: The collaborator samples originated in the United States, Italy and Spain and spanned the acute and convalescent phases of COVID-19. A freely available public database, intended as a resource for researchers studying the immune response to SARS-CoV-2, is where the repertoires were released. The material from the prospective study consisted of cDNA or gDNA derived from T cells, B-cell-depleted T cells, or PBMCs. HLA class I and class II types, where available, came from metadata supplied by the sample provider rather than from assay-based typing. Sample metadata almost always included a de-identified subject ID, COVID-19 status, age in years and sex. Deeply sampled blood TCRbeta repertoires from subjects exposed to, actively infected with, or recovered from COVID-19 were included in the dataset. The samples were drawn from the first 160 participants of the ongoing ImmuneRACE study and from 1,254 subjects provided by 6 global collaborators. Results and caveats for the whole study, not just this receptor: Clinical and demographic metadata were provided uncurated, with the amount varying by source and participant.

Looking up the germline V gene yields CDR1 SGDLS and CDR2 YYNGEE. There are 13 amino acids in the CDR3, from cysteine to phenylalanine inclusive. Only the CDR3 portion is preserved as DNA: 39 bases, with reading frame beginning at the first base. Trimming costs V 0 bases and J 8 bases, and their ends lie 9 bases apart. Concerning this clone itself: It lacks a known antigen. The input lacks base qualities; no much larger clone sits a single base away.

The collaborating institutions used their own protocols to collect whole blood in K2EDTA tubes. For TCRbeta analysis, collaborators shipped samples in one of three forms: frozen whole blood, isolated PBMCs, or DNA extracted from either of those sample types. The immunoSEQ Assay, a bias-controlled multiplex PCR, was used to amplify TCRbeta CDR3 regions from genomic DNA. As for how the authors treated the data: The number of nucleated cells in each sample was estimated by amplification of reference gene primers within the assay. To quantify the absolute abundance of each unique TCRbeta CDR3 rearrangement, sequence reads were collapsed and filtered. For each sample, productive Simpson clonality was calculated by taking the square root of Simpson's diversity index across productive rearrangements. TCRdb took this table from immuneACCESS and kept in-frame rearrangements with V and J called. Such tables lack part of the clones; where checked against another copy, unresolved V genes explain under half of the gap, and the rest is unexplained. That table is the source of V, J and clone size, and D and trimming were worked out from the DNA. Here the sample has approximately 110,000 clones; roughly nine tenths occur a single time. The ten most abundant clones make up approximately 29% of the sample.

This sequence was found in a woman of 80 years or more with acute or convalescent COVID-19. This receptor chain uses TRBV9 and TRBJ2-1; TRBD1 is possibly the D segment (5 matching bases). Sequencing was carried out using peripheral blood. The CDR3 sequence is CASSVDRSYEQFF. DNA sequence: TGTGCCAGCAGCGTAGACAGGTCCTATGAGCAGTTCTTC.